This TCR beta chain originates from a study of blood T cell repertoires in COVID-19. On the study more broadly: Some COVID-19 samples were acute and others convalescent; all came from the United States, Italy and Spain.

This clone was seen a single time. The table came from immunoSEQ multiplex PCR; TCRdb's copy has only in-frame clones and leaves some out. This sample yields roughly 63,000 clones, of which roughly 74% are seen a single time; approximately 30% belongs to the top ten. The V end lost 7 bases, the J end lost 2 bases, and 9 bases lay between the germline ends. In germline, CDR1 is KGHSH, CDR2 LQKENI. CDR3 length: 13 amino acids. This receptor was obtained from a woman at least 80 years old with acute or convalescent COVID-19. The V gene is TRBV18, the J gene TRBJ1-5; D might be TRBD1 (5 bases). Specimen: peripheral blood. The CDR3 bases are TGTGCCAGCTGCCAGGGCGGCAATCAGCCCCAGCATTTT. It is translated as CASCQGGNQPQHF.